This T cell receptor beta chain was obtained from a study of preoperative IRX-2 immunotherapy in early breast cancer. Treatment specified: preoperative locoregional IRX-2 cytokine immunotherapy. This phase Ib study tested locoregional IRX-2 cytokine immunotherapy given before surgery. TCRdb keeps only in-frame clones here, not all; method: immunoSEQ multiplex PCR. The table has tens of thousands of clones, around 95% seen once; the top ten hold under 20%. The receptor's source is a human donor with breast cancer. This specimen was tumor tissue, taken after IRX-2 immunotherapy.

The DNA of the CDR3 is TGTGCCAGTAGTATTAGGAATGGGGGGGCTTTCTTT. Protein product: CASSIRNGGAFF. The J gene is TRBJ1-1, the V gene TRBV19; tentative D call: TRBD1 (5 bases). V was cut by 3 bases and J by 11 bases, with 13 bases left in between. The CDR3 has 12 amino acids. Per germline, CDR1 LNHDA and CDR2 SQIVND (reference sequence).